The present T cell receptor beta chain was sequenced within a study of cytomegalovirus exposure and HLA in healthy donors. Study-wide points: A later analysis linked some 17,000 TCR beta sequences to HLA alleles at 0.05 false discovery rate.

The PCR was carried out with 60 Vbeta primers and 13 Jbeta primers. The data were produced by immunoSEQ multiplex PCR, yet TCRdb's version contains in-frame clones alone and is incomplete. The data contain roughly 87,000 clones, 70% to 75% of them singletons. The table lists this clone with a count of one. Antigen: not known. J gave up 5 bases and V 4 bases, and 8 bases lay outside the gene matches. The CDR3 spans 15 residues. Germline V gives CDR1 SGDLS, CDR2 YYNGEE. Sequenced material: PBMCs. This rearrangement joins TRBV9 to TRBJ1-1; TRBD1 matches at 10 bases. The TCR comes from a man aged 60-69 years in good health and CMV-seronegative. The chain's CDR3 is CASSPGDRGGTEAFF. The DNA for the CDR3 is TGTGCCAGCAGCCCTGGGGACAGGGGAGGTACTGAAGCTTTCTTT.